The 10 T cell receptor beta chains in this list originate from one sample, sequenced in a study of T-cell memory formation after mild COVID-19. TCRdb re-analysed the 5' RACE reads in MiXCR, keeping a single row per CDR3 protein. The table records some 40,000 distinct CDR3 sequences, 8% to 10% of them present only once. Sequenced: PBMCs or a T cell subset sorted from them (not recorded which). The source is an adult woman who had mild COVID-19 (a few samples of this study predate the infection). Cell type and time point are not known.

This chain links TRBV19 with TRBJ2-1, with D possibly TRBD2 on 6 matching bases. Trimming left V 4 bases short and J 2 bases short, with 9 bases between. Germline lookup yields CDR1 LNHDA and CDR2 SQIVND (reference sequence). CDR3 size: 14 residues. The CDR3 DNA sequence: TGTGCCAGTAGTAGGGACTCTGCCTACAATGAGCAGTTCTTC. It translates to CASSRDSAYNEQFF.

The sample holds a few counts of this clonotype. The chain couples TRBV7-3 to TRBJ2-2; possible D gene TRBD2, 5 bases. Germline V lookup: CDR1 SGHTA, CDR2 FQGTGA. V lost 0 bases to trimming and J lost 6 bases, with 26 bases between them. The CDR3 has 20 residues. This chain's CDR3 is CASSLTLTSRTRGPAGELFF. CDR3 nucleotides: TGTGCCAGCAGCTTAACCCTAACCTCTAGGACCCGCGGGCCCGCCGGGGAGCTGTTTTTT.

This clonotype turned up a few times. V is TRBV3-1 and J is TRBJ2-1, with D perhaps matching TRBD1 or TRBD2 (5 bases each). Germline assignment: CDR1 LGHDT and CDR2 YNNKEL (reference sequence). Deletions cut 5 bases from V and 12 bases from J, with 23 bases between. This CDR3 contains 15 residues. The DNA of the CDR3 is TGTGCCAGCAGCGCTGATCTAGGGTCCCTGGGGGTGCAGTTCTTC. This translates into CASSADLGSLGVQFF.

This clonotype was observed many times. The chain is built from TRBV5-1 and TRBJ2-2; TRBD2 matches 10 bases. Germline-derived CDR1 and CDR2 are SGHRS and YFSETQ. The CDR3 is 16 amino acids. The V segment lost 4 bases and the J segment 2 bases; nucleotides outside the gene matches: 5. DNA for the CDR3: TGCGCCAGCAGCCGTACTAGCGGGATAAACACCGGGGAGCTGTTTTTT. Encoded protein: CASSRTSGINTGELFF.

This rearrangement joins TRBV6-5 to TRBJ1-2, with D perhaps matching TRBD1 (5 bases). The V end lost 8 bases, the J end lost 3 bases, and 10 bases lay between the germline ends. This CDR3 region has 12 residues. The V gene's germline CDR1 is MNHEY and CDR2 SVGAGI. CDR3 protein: CASGGVYYGYTF. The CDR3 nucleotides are TGTGCCAGCGGAGGGGTATACTATGGCTACACCTTC.

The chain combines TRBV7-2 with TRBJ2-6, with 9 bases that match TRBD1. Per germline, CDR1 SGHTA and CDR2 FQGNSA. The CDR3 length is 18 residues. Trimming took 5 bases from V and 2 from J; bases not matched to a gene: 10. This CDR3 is CASSAGQGFVPGANVLTF. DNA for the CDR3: TGTGCCAGCAGCGCGGGACAGGGATTTGTGCCTGGGGCCAACGTCCTGACTTTC. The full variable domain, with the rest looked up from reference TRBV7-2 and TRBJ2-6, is GAGVSQSPSNKVTEKGKDVELRCDPISGHTALYWYRQSLGQGLEFLIYFQGNSAPDKSGLPSDRFSAERTGGSVSTLTIQRTQQEDSAVYLCASSAGQGFVPGANVLTFGAGSRLTVL.

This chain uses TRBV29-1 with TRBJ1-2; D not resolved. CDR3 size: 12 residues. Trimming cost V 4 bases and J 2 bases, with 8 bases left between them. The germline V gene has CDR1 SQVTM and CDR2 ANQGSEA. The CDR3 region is CSVGSKNYGYTF. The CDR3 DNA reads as TGCAGCGTTGGGTCTAAGAACTATGGCTACACCTTC.

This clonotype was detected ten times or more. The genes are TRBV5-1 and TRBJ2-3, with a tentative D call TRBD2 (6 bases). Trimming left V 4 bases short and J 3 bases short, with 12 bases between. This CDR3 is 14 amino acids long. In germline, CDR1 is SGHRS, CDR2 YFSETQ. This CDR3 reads CASSRGDETDTQYF. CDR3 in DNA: TGCGCCAGCAGCCGCGGGGACGAAACAGATACGCAGTATTTT.

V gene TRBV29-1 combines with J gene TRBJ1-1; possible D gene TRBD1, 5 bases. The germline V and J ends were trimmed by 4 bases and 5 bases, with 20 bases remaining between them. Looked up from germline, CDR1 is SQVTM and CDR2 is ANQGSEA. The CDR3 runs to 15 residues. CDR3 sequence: CSVAFSAGARTEAFF. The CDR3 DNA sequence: TGCAGCGTTGCCTTCTCGGCCGGGGCGAGGACTGAAGCTTTCTTT.

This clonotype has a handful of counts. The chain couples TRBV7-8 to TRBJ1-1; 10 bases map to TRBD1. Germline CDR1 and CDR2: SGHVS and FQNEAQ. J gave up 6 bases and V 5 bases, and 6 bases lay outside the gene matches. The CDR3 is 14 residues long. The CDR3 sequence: CASSQGQGRAEAFF. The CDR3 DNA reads TGTGCCAGCAGCCAGGGACAGGGGAGGGCTGAAGCTTTCTTT. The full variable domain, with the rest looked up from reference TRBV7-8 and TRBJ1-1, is GAGVSQSPRYKVAKRGQDVALRCDPISGHVSLFWYQQALGQGPEFLTYFQNEAQLDKSGLPSDRFFAERPEGSVSTLKIQRTQQEDSAVYLCASSQGQGRAEAFFGQGTRLTVV.